The 26 T cell receptor beta chains below come from one sample, sequenced in a study. TCRdb re-called the 5' RACE reads with MiXCR, one entry per CDR3 protein. Of roughly 50,000 distinct CDR3 sequences in the sample, about 25% were seen once. Specimen: tumor-infiltrating naive CD4+ T cells sorted from the breast tumor. Subset reported: naive CD4+ T cells, CD4+CD45RA+CD25-. The source of these receptors is a female donor with breast cancer.

This clonotype was detected many times. V and J are TRBV10-2 and TRBJ2-1; D tentatively reads TRBD1 or TRBD2 (7 bases each). The CDR3 is 14 residues long. V was pared by 7 bases and J by 6 bases, with 16 bases between. Per germline, CDR1 WSHSY and CDR2 SAAADI. CDR3 DNA: TGCGCCAGCAACAGACAGGGAGGGTTCAATGAGCAGTTCTTC. Translated: CASNRQGGFNEQFF.

In regard to this clonotype: A junction end diverges from the germline sequence, so it may reflect a read error. V is TRBV20-1 and J is TRBJ2-4; a weak D match, TRBD2 (7 bases). The V gene's germline CDR1 is DFQATT and CDR2 SNEGSKA (reference sequence). The CDR3 length is 16 residues. CDR3 residues: CSASPGQGGGKNIQCF. For the CDR3, the DNA is TGCAGTGCTAGCCCCGGCCAGGGCGGGGGCAAAAACATTCAGTGCTTC.

This clonotype was seen repeatedly, ten times or more. The genes are TRBV28 and TRBJ1-1; 7 bases fit TRBD1. Germline assignment: CDR1 MDHEN and CDR2 SYDVKM. V lost 7 bases to trimming and J lost 0 bases; unmatched junction nucleotides: 2. CDR3 length equals 13 residues. CDR3 in DNA: TGTGCCAGCACGGGACAGATGAACACTGAAGCTTTCTTT. Amino acid sequence: CASTGQMNTEAFF.

The chain has TRBV5-1 and TRBJ1-5; the D is unclear. The CDR3 extends over 13 amino acids. Trimming removed 3 bases at V and 5 bases at J, with 9 bases between. CDR1 and CDR2 (germline): SGHRS, YFSETQ. CDR3 sequence: CASSWMVDQPQHF. The DNA for the CDR3 is TGCGCCAGCAGCTGGATGGTTGATCAGCCCCAGCATTTT.

The genes are TRBV4-1 and TRBJ1-1; D ambiguous. V shed 0 bases and J shed 2 bases, with 10 bases lying between them. Germline V CDR1 and CDR2: MGHRA, YSYEKL. The CDR3 is 15 residues long. The CDR3 DNA reads as TGCGCCAGCAGCCAAGATCCGGTTTTTAACACTGAAGCTTTCTTT. Protein sequence: CASSQDPVFNTEAFF.

There are a few counts of this clonotype. J is TRBJ2-1 and V is TRBV12-3 or TRBV12-4; possibly TRBD2 for D (6 bases). CDR3 length: 16 amino acids. V was cut by 3 bases and J by 1 base, with 13 bases left in between. CDR3 sequence (DNA): TGTGCCAGCAGTTTTTTTCCGAGCGGGTCCTACAATGAGCAGTTCTTC. This encodes CASSFFPSGSYNEQFF.

Points on this clonotype: Its ends do not fully match the called genes, so a read error is possible. The chain carries TRBV7-6 and TRBJ1-6; 8 positions match TRBD1. The CDR3 is made up of 13 amino acids. CDR1 SGHVS and CDR2 FNYEAQ come from the germline V gene. The CDR3 nucleotides read TGTGCCAGCAGCGGACAGGGTGGTTCACCCCTCCGCTTT. It codes for CASSGQGGSPLRF.

This clonotype was counted between two and nine times. The chain recombines TRBV7-2 with TRBJ2-3; possibly TRBD2 for D (5 bases). V lost 5 bases to trimming and J lost 2 bases, with 20 bases between them. The CDR3 sequence is 17 residues long. Germline assignment: CDR1 SGHTA and CDR2 FQGNSA. The CDR3 sequence is CASSPRGGRDHTDTQYF. DNA of the CDR3: TGTGCCAGCAGCCCCCGAGGAGGTAGAGACCACACAGATACGCAGTATTTT.

This clonotype was detected a few times. The rearrangement uses TRBV12-3 or TRBV12-4 and TRBJ2-7, with 8 bases matching TRBD1. This CDR3 has 14 residues. With V trimmed by 7 bases and J by 5 bases, 10 bases remained unmatched. The CDR3 region has the DNA TGTGCCAGCACCTTCAGGGGGCTGTTGGACGAGCAGTACTTC. This encodes CASTFRGLLDEQYF.

This clonotype was observed a handful of times. This chain links TRBV29-1 with TRBJ1-4, with 7 nucleotides matching TRBD1. The CDR3 loop spans 13 amino acids. After removal of 5 bases from V and 5 bases from J, the junction contained 5 bases not matched to a gene. CDR1 and CDR2 from the germline V gene are SQVTM and ANQGSEA. CDR3 in DNA: TGCAGCGTTATTTGGGACAGAAATGAAAAACTGTTTTTT. This codes for CSVIWDRNEKLFF.

This clonotype has only a few counts. The chain combines TRBV12-3 or TRBV12-4 with TRBJ2-1, with 9 bases aligning to TRBD2. V lost 3 bases, J lost 4 bases, and 13 bases stayed unmatched. This CDR3 is 18 amino acids long. The DNA for the CDR3 is TGTGCCAGCAGTTTTGGCGGGAGGGCCCTCCTTATGTACAATGAGCAGTTCTTC. Protein: CASSFGGRALLMYNEQFF.

In this sample, this clonotype turned up a few times. The chain uses TRBV3-1 and TRBJ1-5; maybe TRBD1 (5 bases). V was trimmed by 1 base and J by 7 bases, leaving 11 bases between them. The CDR3 has 14 amino acids. Germline V gene sequence: CDR1 LGHDT, CDR2 YNNKEL (reference sequence). The CDR3 protein is CASSQGRGKQPQHF. The CDR3 DNA reads TGTGCCAGCAGCCAAGGGCGGGGGAAACAGCCCCAGCATTTT. Looking up the rest from reference TRBV3-1 and TRBJ1-5 gives the full variable domain: DTAVSQTPKYLVTQMGNDKSIKCEQNLGHDTMYWYKQDSKKFLKIMFSYNNKELIINETVPNRFSPKSPDKAHLNLHINSLELGDSAVYFCASSQGRGKQPQHFGDGTRLSIL.

This clonotype was detected ten times or more. The chain couples TRBV5-4 to TRBJ2-2, with unresolved D. Germline CDR1 SGHNT, CDR2 YYREEE (reference sequence). Trimming pared 0 bases from V and 7 bases from J, leaving 4 bases between. CDR3 length: 12 residues. The CDR3 loop is CASSLDVGELFF. CDR3 nucleotides: TGTGCCAGCAGCTTGGATGTCGGGGAGCTGTTTTTT.

The rearrangement joins TRBV4-3 to TRBJ2-3; 9 bases map to TRBD1. The CDR3 has 16 residues. Germline values: CDR1 LGHNA, CDR2 YSLEER. The ends lost 0 bases at V and 2 bases at J; junction bases unmatched: 3. In DNA form, the CDR3 reads TGCGCCAGCAGCCAAGACCGGGACAGGGCCACAGATACGCAGTATTTT. Translation: CASSQDRDRATDTQYF.

The chain combines TRBV6-2 or TRBV6-3 with TRBJ2-7; 8 nucleotides align to TRBD1. CDR3 length equals 14 residues. V lost 6 bases and J lost 2; bases outside the gene matches: 6. Germline values: CDR1 MNHEY, CDR2 SVGEGT. The CDR3 loop is CASSYRGKAYEQYF. The CDR3 DNA sequence: TGTGCCAGCAGCTACAGGGGGAAAGCCTACGAGCAGTACTTC.

The chain has TRBV7-9 and TRBJ2-1; 8 bases line up with TRBD1. Looked up from germline, CDR1 is SEHNR and CDR2 is FQNEAQ (reference sequence). The CDR3 consists of 15 residues. The J segment lost 7 bases and the V segment lost 1 base, leaving 6 bases of the junction unmatched. CDR3 sequence reads: CASSLGQGAVNEQFF. CDR3 coding DNA: TGTGCCAGCAGCTTAGGGCAGGGGGCCGTAAATGAGCAGTTCTTC.

This clonotype has at least ten counts. The J gene is TRBJ1-3, the V gene TRBV29-1; maybe TRBD1 (6 bases). The CDR3 covers 14 residues. CDR1 SQVTM and CDR2 ANQGSEA come from the germline V gene. The germline V and J ends were trimmed by 6 bases and 1 base, with 13 bases remaining between them. CDR3 protein: CSVAKGGSGNTIYF. In DNA form, the CDR3 reads TGCAGCGTAGCTAAAGGGGGATCTGGAAACACCATATATTTT.

This clonotype was detected ten times or more. The chain recombines TRBV5-1 with TRBJ1-1; 8 bases are a match to TRBD1. V was clipped by 3 bases and J by 3 bases; unmatched bases: 7. Germline CDR1 SGHRS, CDR2 YFSETQ. This CDR3 spans 15 amino acids. CDR3 residues: CASSSGTGLDTEAFF. As DNA, the CDR3 is TGCGCCAGCAGCTCGGGGACAGGACTGGACACTGAAGCTTTCTTT.

This chain uses TRBV4-1 with TRBJ1-1, with D possibly matching TRBD1 (5 bases). The CDR3 consists of 14 residues. V was pared by 3 bases and J by 1 base, with 9 bases between. The V gene's germline CDR1 is MGHRA and CDR2 YSYEKL. CDR3 in amino acids: CASSQLTANTEAFF. For the CDR3, the DNA is TGCGCCAGCAGCCAGTTGACAGCGAACACTGAAGCTTTCTTT.

J is TRBJ2-1 and V is TRBV5-1; 12 bases align to TRBD2. The CDR3 extends over 15 amino acids. V lost 5 bases and J lost 6; bases outside the gene matches: 6. The germline V gene has CDR1 SGHRS and CDR2 YFSETQ. The CDR3 DNA reads TGCGCCAGCAGATCACTAGCGGGAGGAGGCAATGAGCAGTTCTTC. Translated: CASRSLAGGGNEQFF.

This clonotype was recorded many times. V and J are TRBV5-1 and TRBJ2-7, with D perhaps TRBD2 (6 bases). CDR1 is SGHRS, CDR2 YFSETQ, per germline. The CDR3 covers 15 residues. Deletions cut 0 bases from V and 0 bases from J, with 10 bases between. The DNA for the CDR3 is TGCGCCAGCAGCTTGGGAAGCGGGTTCTCCTACGAGCAGTACTTC. Protein product: CASSLGSGFSYEQYF. Full variable domain (missing parts from reference TRBV5-1 and TRBJ2-7): KAGVTQTPRYLIKTRGQQVTLSCSPISGHRSVSWYQQTPGQGLQFLFEYFSETQRNKGNFPGRFSGRQFSNSRSEMNVSTLELGDSALYLCASSLGSGFSYEQYFGPGTRLTVT.

This clonotype has just a few counts. The rearrangement joins TRBV2 to TRBJ2-2; D not resolved. This CDR3 has 12 residues. In germline, CDR1 is SNHLY, CDR2 FYNNEI. V was clipped by 7 bases and J by 6 bases, with 9 bases between them. The CDR3 here is CASKAVAGELFF. CDR3 bases: TGTGCCAGCAAGGCCGTGGCCGGGGAGCTGTTTTTT.

CDR3 bases: TGTGCCAGCAGTTTAGCGCAGGATAGGCCCCAGCATTTT. Encoded protein: CASSLAQDRPQHF. This chain joins TRBV12-3 or TRBV12-4 and TRBJ1-5; no clear D gene. CDR3 length: 13 amino acids. Deletions cut 0 bases from V and 9 bases from J, with 9 bases between.

This clonotype was recorded a few times. The genes are TRBV10-3 and TRBJ2-7; 9 bases are shared with TRBD1. The CDR3 is 13 amino acids. Germline-derived CDR1 and CDR2 are ENHRY and SYGVKD. Trimming cost V 3 bases and J 5 bases; bases outside gene matches: 2. The CDR3 nucleotides read TGTGCCATCAGTGAAGGGACAGGGAACGAGCAGTACTTC. This gives the protein CAISEGTGNEQYF.

This clonotype was counted a few times. The chain combines TRBV6-1 with TRBJ2-1, with D perhaps matching TRBD1 (6 bases). The CDR3 runs 15 residues. Germline CDR1 MNHNS, CDR2 SASEGT. V was pared by 7 bases and J by 4 bases, with 17 bases between. CDR3: CASTETGLGYNEQFF. The CDR3 DNA is TGTGCCAGCACAGAGACAGGACTGGGTTACAATGAGCAGTTCTTC.

On this clonotype itself: Since no conserved phenylalanine or tryptophan closes the CDR3, a read error is the likely cause. V usage is TRBV12-5 and J usage is TRBJ1-1; weak D call: TRBD1 (5 bases). Trimming stripped 1 base from V and 0 bases from J, with 27 bases between. The CDR3 spans 21 residues. Per germline, CDR1 LGHNT and CDR2 FRNRAP. The CDR3 DNA is TGTGCTAGTGGTTTGGGACTCGGCCTGTCGGACACCGGGGACGTGAACACTGAAGCTTTCTTA. This gives the protein CASGLGLGLSDTGDVNTEAFL.